This T cell receptor beta chain was captured in a study of T-cell memory formation after mild COVID-19. TCRdb reanalysed the 5' RACE reads using MiXCR and keeps one entry per CDR3 protein. The sample consists of over 55,000 distinct CDR3 sequences, 12% of them appearing once. Study-level results: Contracting clones from day 15 to 85 had balanced CD4/CD8; later expanders favoured CD4+. Unconfirmed was the SARS-CoV-2 specificity of second-wave clones that peaked on day 37. Pre-infection memory harbored some responding clones, suggesting cross-reactive memory joined.

For this clonotype: The antigen remains undetermined.

CDR1 and CDR2 (germline): SGHRS, YFSETQ. CDR3 length: 15 residues. V lost 0 bases to trimming and J lost 0 bases, with 6 bases between them. Sequencing was performed on PBMCs or a T cell subset sorted from them (not recorded which). This rearrangement joins TRBV5-1 to TRBJ2-2, with no clear D. The sequence came from a man younger than 35 who had mild COVID-19 (a few samples of this study predate the infection). Cell type and time point are not known. The CDR3 loop is CASSLGLSNTGELFF. The CDR3, as DNA: TGCGCCAGCAGCTTGGGACTTTCGAACACCGGGGAGCTGTTTTTT.